This T cell receptor beta chain derives from a study of control samples from healthy donors and cancer patients. Between the trimmed V and J ends, which lost 5 bases and 0 bases, there was a span of 14 bases. The germline V gene has CDR1 MDHEN and CDR2 SYDVKM. The CDR3 is 17 amino acids. The repertoire was sequenced with immunoSEQ multiplex PCR; TCRdb's copy has only in-frame clones and lacks some. The table includes some 140,000 clones, roughly 92% detected once. Sequenced material: blood. The chain has TRBV28 and TRBJ1-6, with D unclear. This clonotype was sampled from a man younger than 45 in good health. The CDR3 spells CASSLEDGSSYNSPLHF. CDR3 in DNA: TGTGCCAGCAGTCTAGAGGACGGAAGCTCCTATAATTCACCCCTCCACTTT.